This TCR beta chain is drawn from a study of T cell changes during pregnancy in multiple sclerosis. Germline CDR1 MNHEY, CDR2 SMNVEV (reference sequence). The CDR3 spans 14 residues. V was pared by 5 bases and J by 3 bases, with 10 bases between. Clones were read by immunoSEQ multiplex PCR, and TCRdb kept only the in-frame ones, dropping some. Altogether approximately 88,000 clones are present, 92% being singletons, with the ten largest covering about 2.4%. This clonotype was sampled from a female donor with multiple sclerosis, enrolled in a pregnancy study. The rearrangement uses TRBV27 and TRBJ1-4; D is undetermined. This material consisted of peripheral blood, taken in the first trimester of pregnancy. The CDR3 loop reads CASSPVLSNEKLFF. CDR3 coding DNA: TGTGCCAGCAGTCCGGTCTTGTCTAATGAAAAACTGTTTTTT.